This T cell receptor beta chain was found in a study of vaccination and CD4 T cells after COVID-19. Study background: Post-COVID sampling occurred a median approximately 100 days after diagnosis (range 35 to 161). Overlapping spike peptides from SARS-CoV-2, HCoV-NL63, HCoV-OC43 and HCoV-229E served to stimulate the cells.

Noted treatment: roughly 10-day PBMC culture with coronavirus spike peptide pools or control peptides (ViraFEST assay). Peptide-pool expansion of antigen-specific T cells preceded TCR sequencing in ViraFEST. Positive PCR results dated from March to December 2020, before the US Alpha, Beta and Delta variants. V trimming: 6 bases; J trimming: 5 bases; junction bases outside the gene matches: 7. The CDR3 contains 14 residues. From germline, CDR1 is MNHEY and CDR2 SVGEGT. Oncomine TCR Beta short-read sequencing was applied to DNA from cultured CD4+ T cells. MiXCR, run by TCRdb on the PCR reads, gives a single entry per CDR3 protein. This table holds 20,000 or so distinct CDR3 sequences, 40% found once. This clonotype is judged medium-sized (0.01 to 0.1%). Its specificity is not known.

This TCR was sampled from a human donor who had recovered from COVID-19. This specimen consisted of CD4+ T cells from blood, cultured in vitro, obtained after SARS-CoV-2 vaccination. The chain uses TRBV6-2 or TRBV6-3 and TRBJ1-5; 7 nucleotides line up with TRBD1. The CDR3 loop is CASRPGQADQPQHF. CDR3 DNA sequence: TGTGCCAGCAGACCCGGACAGGCGGATCAGCCCCAGCATTTT.